The 8 T cell receptor beta chains given below trace back to one sample, sequenced in a study of CD8 T cells in Susac syndrome (dated 2019 in TCRdb). The library was obtained by the immunoSEQ multiplex PCR assay. RNA was extracted with the RNeasy kit and roughly 0.45 to 1 ug was reverse transcribed using random hexamers. The public reads were reanalyzed by TCRdb: fastp trimming at Q25, MiXCR alignment, in-frame beta chains only. One record per CDR3 amino acid sequence lists the most common genes and DNA. This sample holds 50,000 to 65,000 distinct CDR3 sequences; approximately 94% were observed only once. Of the sample, approximately 0.21% is held by the ten largest clones. Sequenced: CD8+ T cells from PBMCs. The receptors derive from a human donor in good health.

The J gene is TRBJ1-5, the V gene TRBV6-1; D is ambiguous. The V end lost 0 bases, the J end lost 0 bases, and 9 bases lay between the germline ends. The CDR3 sequence is 16 residues long. From germline, CDR1 is MNHNS and CDR2 SASEGT. This CDR3 is CASSEAYGYSNQPQHF. CDR3 coding DNA: TGTGCCAGCAGTGAAGCGTACGGCTATAGCAATCAGCCCCAGCATTTT.

The chain combines TRBV5-5 with TRBJ2-7; 11 bases are shared with TRBD1. Germline V gene sequence: CDR1 SGHKS, CDR2 YYEKEE (reference sequence). The CDR3 is 15 amino acids. Trimming at V came to 2 bases and at J to 4 bases, leaving 5 bases not matched to a gene. CDR3 DNA: TGTGCCAGCAGCTTCGGACAGGGGGCGCATTACGAGCAGTACTTC. It specifies CASSFGQGAHYEQYF.

This chain connects TRBV12-3 or TRBV12-4 to TRBJ2-5; no firm D call. The V and J ends lost 6 bases and 0 bases respectively, with 11 bases between them. CDR3 length: 14 residues. The CDR3 bases are TGTGCCAGCAGCCCTAGTCCGTACCAAGAGACCCAGTACTTC. As protein: CASSPSPYQETQYF.

The rearrangement uses TRBV7-9 and TRBJ1-4; D uncertain. Trimming shortened V by 2 bases and J by 8 bases, and 3 bases separated the two germline ends. CDR1 is SEHNR and CDR2 is FQNEAQ in the germline V gene (reference sequence). CDR3 size: 11 residues. Written as DNA, the CDR3 is TGTGCCAGCAGCTTACTGGAAAAACTGTTTTTT. Translation: CASSLLEKLFF.

This clonotype showed up just once. The chain uses TRBV7-9 and TRBJ1-1, with D maybe TRBD1 (5 bases). Germline V CDR1 and CDR2: SEHNR, FQNEAQ (reference sequence). This CDR3 has 11 amino acids. Trimming pared 4 bases from V and 7 bases from J, leaving 7 bases between. CDR3 sequence (DNA): TGTGCCAGCAGCTGGGGGGGTGAAGCTTTCTTT. It translates to CASSWGGEAFF.

The rearrangement links TRBV12-3 or TRBV12-4 to TRBJ2-5, with D hard to call. This CDR3 has 12 residues. V was trimmed by 2 bases and J by 7 bases, leaving 8 bases between them. The CDR3 loop reads CASSLIEATQYF. The CDR3 bases are TGTGCCAGCAGTTTAATCGAAGCGACCCAGTACTTC.

The genes are TRBV19 and TRBJ2-7; D might be TRBD2 (6 bases). This CDR3 is 16 amino acids long. The germline V gene encodes CDR1 LNHDA and CDR2 SQIVND (reference sequence). V lost 2 bases and J 1 base, leaving 15 bases between the germline ends. The CDR3 DNA is TGTGCCAGTAGTATATCAGGGCGGGGTCCTTCCTACGAGCAGTACTTC. This sequence encodes CASSISGRGPSYEQYF.

This chain uses TRBV6-5 with TRBJ2-6; a possible D gene is TRBD1 (6 bases). Trimming cost V 4 bases and J 2 bases, with 12 bases left between them. CDR3 length equals 16 residues. Germline V CDR1 and CDR2: MNHEY, SVGAGI. This CDR3 is CASSLTGSAGANVLTF. CDR3 DNA: TGTGCCAGCAGTTTGACAGGTTCAGCTGGGGCCAACGTCCTGACTTTC.